The 27 T cell receptor beta chains listed next were all sequenced from one sample in a study of T cell repertoires in ileal Crohn's disease. Profiling relied on immunoSEQ multiplex PCR, and the TCRdb table lists in-frame clones only, not all of them. Among a few thousand clones, around four fifths were seen once, and the ten largest hold around 4.5%. Specified time point: neoterminal ileum biopsy at postoperative endoscopy, about 6 months after surgery. The sequenced sample consisted of ileal tissue. The receptors were sampled from an adult with Crohn's disease.

The chain is built from TRBV7-7 and TRBJ2-2, with D hard to call. In germline, CDR1 is SSHAT, CDR2 FNYEAQ (reference sequence). The CDR3 covers 14 residues. The V and J ends lost 8 bases and 5 bases respectively, with 15 bases between them. The CDR3: CASGHESSTGELFF. The CDR3 DNA sequence: TGTGCCAGCGGCCACGAATCATCGACCGGGGAGCTGTTTTTT.

This rearrangement joins TRBV4-3 to TRBJ1-1; 7 bases align to TRBD1. Germline CDR1 reads LGHNA; CDR2 reads YSLEER. Trimming at V came to 1 base and at J to 5 bases, leaving 7 bases not matched to a gene. The CDR3 length is 15 residues. CDR3 residues: CASSQAGGAWTEAFF. As DNA, the CDR3 is TGCGCCAGCAGCCAAGCAGGGGGGGCATGGACTGAAGCTTTCTTT.

The gene calls are TRBV7-3 and TRBJ1-6, with D possibly TRBD1 on 6 matching bases. Trimming cost V 8 bases and J 7 bases, with 15 bases left between them. The CDR3 length is 14 residues. The germline V gene has CDR1 SGHTA and CDR2 FQGTGA. The CDR3 bases are TGTGCCAGCTCCCAAGGGGGGGCAAATTCACCCCTCCACTTT. Protein product: CASSQGGANSPLHF.

There are a few counts of this clone. For the CDR3, the DNA is TGTGCCATCAGTGGTAGCGGGAGTGGTAAAGAGACCCAGTACTTC. Residues: CAISGSGSGKETQYF. J is TRBJ2-5 and V is TRBV10-3; 9 nucleotides line up with TRBD2. V lost 4 bases to trimming and J lost 3 bases; unmatched junction nucleotides: 6. Germline-derived CDR1 and CDR2 are ENHRY and SYGVKD. This CDR3 has 15 residues.

V gene TRBV9 combines with J gene TRBJ2-1, with TRBD1 matching over 7 bases. Germline assignment: CDR1 SGDLS and CDR2 YYNGEE. This CDR3 is built from 18 residues. V gave up 4 bases and J gave up 2 bases; unmatched junction bases: 15. The CDR3 spells CASSPRVSRDSPYNEQFF. In DNA, the CDR3 is TGTGCCAGCAGCCCCCGAGTTTCGAGGGACAGCCCCTACAATGAGCAGTTCTTC.

The genes are TRBV15 and TRBJ2-5, with TRBD2 matching 14 bases. Germline trimming cut 1 base from V and 4 bases from J; bases unmatched to any gene: 2. From germline, CDR1 is LNHNV and CDR2 YYDKDF (reference sequence). CDR3 length equals 16 residues. CDR3: CATSRGGTSGRETQYF. The CDR3 region has the DNA TGTGCCACCAGCAGAGGAGGGACTAGCGGGAGAGAGACCCAGTACTTC.

The chain is built from TRBV6-8 and TRBJ2-3; D is uncertain. The CDR3 has 13 residues. Trimming stripped 2 bases from V and 5 bases from J, with 8 bases between. Germline CDR1 is MNHGY and CDR2 is SAAAGT. As DNA, the CDR3 is TGTGCCAGCAGTTACGTAAGGCAAGATACGCAGTATTTT. This codes for CASSYVRQDTQYF.

The genes are TRBV5-1 and TRBJ1-2; TRBD1 matches 11 bases. Trimming took 5 bases from V and 6 from J; bases not matched to a gene: 6. The CDR3 covers 14 residues. Germline loops: CDR1 SGHRS, CDR2 YFSETQ. The CDR3 sequence: CASSEGTGGNGYTF. DNA of the CDR3: TGCGCCAGCAGTGAGGGGACAGGGGGAAATGGCTACACCTTC.

This clone was detected once. The chain combines TRBV18 with TRBJ2-7; D unclear. CDR1 and CDR2 from the germline V gene are KGHSH and LQKENI. V was clipped by 3 bases and J by 6 bases, with 15 bases between them. The CDR3 loop spans 14 amino acids. CDR3 DNA: TGTGCCAGCTCACCCCCGTTGCGGTCGGGCGAGCAGTACTTC. Its translation is CASSPPLRSGEQYF.

This sequence joins TRBV5-4 and TRBJ2-2; TRBD2 is a possible D gene (6 bases). Trimming took 3 bases from V and 4 from J, leaving 13 bases between them. Germline CDR1 reads SGHNT; CDR2 reads YYREEE (reference sequence). The CDR3 contains 15 residues. CDR3 in DNA: TGTGCCAGCAGCTGGCCCGGGAGCACCACCGGGGAGCTGTTTTTT. Translation: CASSWPGSTTGELFF.

V gene TRBV5-1 combines with J gene TRBJ2-5, with TRBD2 matching 7 bases. The germline CDR1 and CDR2 sequences are SGHRS and YFSETQ. This CDR3 spans 15 amino acids. J lost 6 bases, V lost 4 bases, and 12 bases had no gene match. CDR3 loop: CASSLEGGSFQTQYF. The CDR3 nucleotides read TGCGCCAGCAGCCTGGAGGGCGGGAGCTTTCAGACCCAGTACTTC. The variable domain in full, with the rest retrieved from reference TRBV5-1 and TRBJ2-5, is KAGVTQTPRYLIKTRGQQVTLSCSPISGHRSVSWYQQTPGQGLQFLFEYFSETQRNKGNFPGRFSGRQFSNSRSEMNVSTLELGDSALYLCASSLEGGSFQTQYFGPGTRLLVL.

The chain employs TRBV5-8 and TRBJ2-2; D is undetermined. Trimming took off 0 bases at V and 6 bases at J, with 15 bases between the two ends. In germline, CDR1 is SGHTS, CDR2 YDEGEE. The CDR3 sequence is 16 residues long. The CDR3, as DNA: TGTGCCAGCAGCTTGGCCCTCGCGGATGGTGCCGGGGAGCTGTTTTTT. Encoded protein: CASSLALADGAGELFF.

CDR3: CAWAYDQTYEQYF. In DNA, the CDR3 is TGTGCCTGGGCCTATGACCAGACCTACGAGCAGTACTTC. The genes are TRBV30 and TRBJ2-7; D is uncertain. V was trimmed by 5 bases and J by 2 bases, leaving 13 bases between them. CDR1 and CDR2 from the germline V gene are GTSNPN and SVGIG (reference sequence). The CDR3 sequence is 13 residues long. The full variable domain, its missing parts supplied by reference TRBV30 and TRBJ2-7, is SQTIHQWPATLVQPVGSPLSLECTVEGTSNPNLYWYRQAAGRGLQLLFYSVGIGQISSEVPQNLSASRPQDRQFILSSKKLLLSDSGFYLCAWAYDQTYEQYFGPGTRLTVT.

V and J are TRBV11-2 and TRBJ2-1, with 9 bases fitting TRBD2. V shed 5 bases and J 9 bases; nucleotides not matched to a gene: 14. CDR3 length: 16 amino acids. Germline V gene sequence: CDR1 SGHAT, CDR2 FQNNGV. In nucleotides, the CDR3 is TGTGCCAGCAGCCTTGTAGGGGCGGGAGGGCCCGGTGAGCAGTTCTTC. Encoded protein: CASSLVGAGGPGEQFF.

With respect to this clone: Mismatch with germline at one junction end may stem from a read error. The chain joins TRBV2 to TRBJ2-1, with D possibly TRBD2 on 5 matching bases. The germline V gene has CDR1 SNHLY and CDR2 FYNNEI. CDR3 length: 13 residues. CDR3 DNA sequence: TGTGCCAGTAGATTTCGGACTTCCAATCAGCAGTTCTTC. This gives the protein CASRFRTSNQQFF. The variable domain in full, completed from reference TRBV2 and TRBJ2-1, reads EPEVTQTPSHQVTQMGQEVILRCVPISNHLYFYWYRQILGQKVEFLVSFYNNEISEKSEIFDDQFSVERPDGSNFTLKIRSTKLEDSAMYFCASRFRTSNQQFFGPGTRLTVL.

The V call is TRBV6-4, the J call TRBJ2-3; D perhaps matches TRBD1 (5 bases). CDR1 is MRHNA, CDR2 SNTAGT, per germline. Between the trimmed V and J ends, which lost 3 bases and 1 base, there was a span of 8 bases. The length of the CDR3 is 14 residues. This CDR3 reads CASSEVGGTDTQYF. CDR3 bases: TGTGCCAGCAGTGAAGTAGGGGGCACAGATACGCAGTATTTT.

The rearrangement uses TRBV19 and TRBJ2-5, with TRBD1 as a possible D gene (6 bases). The V gene lost 4 bases and the J gene lost 5 bases, with 8 bases spanning the gap. Germline V gene sequence: CDR1 LNHDA, CDR2 SQIVND (reference sequence). This CDR3 contains 12 residues. The CDR3, as DNA: TGTGCCAGTAGTACGCAGGGGGAGACCCAGTACTTC. Its translation is CASSTQGETQYF.

J is TRBJ2-1 and V is TRBV14, with D tentatively TRBD2 (5 bases). The CDR3 extends over 17 amino acids. V was trimmed by 0 bases and J by 0 bases, leaving 12 bases between them. CDR1 is SGHDN, CDR2 FVKESK, per germline. The CDR3 spells CASSQEVVAFSYNEQFF. The CDR3 nucleotides are TGTGCCAGCAGCCAAGAGGTAGTAGCGTTCTCCTACAATGAGCAGTTCTTC.

This chain links TRBV2 with TRBJ1-1, with no clear D. The ends were cut back, 4 bases at V and 5 bases at J, with 11 bases in the middle. Germline loops: CDR1 SNHLY, CDR2 FYNNEI. The CDR3 has 13 amino acids. The CDR3 DNA is TGTGCCAGCAGTGCGGACGGGAGGACTGAAGCTTTCTTT. This encodes CASSADGRTEAFF. Full variable domain (remainder filled in from reference TRBV2 and TRBJ1-1): EPEVTQTPSHQVTQMGQEVILRCVPISNHLYFYWYRQILGQKVEFLVSFYNNEISEKSEIFDDQFSVERPDGSNFTLKIRSTKLEDSAMYFCASSADGRTEAFFGQGTRLTVV.

The rearrangement joins TRBV11-3 to TRBJ2-1, with 13 bases matching TRBD2. In germline, CDR1 is SGHNT, CDR2 YENEEA. The trim removed 4 bases at V and 7 bases at J, leaving 10 bases unmatched. This CDR3 contains 17 residues. CDR3 DNA: TGTGCCAGCAGCTCCTATCGACTAGCGGGAGGAGAAAATGAGCAGTTCTTC. Its translation: CASSSYRLAGGENEQFF.

The gene calls are TRBV5-4 and TRBJ2-5; D is ambiguous. CDR1 is SGHNT, CDR2 YYREEE, per germline (reference sequence). V lost 3 bases and J 5 bases, leaving 5 bases between the germline ends. This CDR3 has 11 amino acids. The CDR3 region has the DNA TGTGCCAGCAGCTCCCGGGAGACCCAGTACTTC. Translated: CASSSRETQYF.

V is TRBV4-1 and J is TRBJ1-1; 9 bases match TRBD1. The CDR3 is 18 amino acids. Germline values: CDR1 MGHRA, CDR2 YSYEKL. The V gene end was trimmed by 1 base and the J gene end by 0 bases; junction bases not matched to a gene: 9. The CDR3 sequence: CASSQASGTGFLNTEAFF. In DNA form, the CDR3 reads TGCGCCAGCAGCCAAGCCTCCGGGACAGGGTTTTTGAACACTGAAGCTTTCTTT.

J is TRBJ2-1 and V is TRBV29-1; 10 bases fit TRBD2. Per the germline V gene, CDR1 is SQVTM and CDR2 is ANQGSEA. This CDR3 has 15 amino acids. J gave up 7 bases and V 8 bases, and 14 bases lay outside the gene matches. The CDR3 is CSIPLAGAAGNEQFF. Written as DNA, the CDR3 is TGCAGCATTCCGCTAGCGGGAGCAGCCGGGAATGAGCAGTTCTTC.

This clone has just a few counts. The V call is TRBV6-4, the J call TRBJ2-2; D is unclear. V was trimmed by 3 bases and J by 4 bases, leaving 12 bases between them. The CDR3 runs to 15 residues. Germline CDR1 is MRHNA and CDR2 is SNTAGT. CDR3 protein: CASSESGGSTGELFF. The CDR3 coding sequence is TGTGCCAGCAGTGAGTCTGGTGGGTCCACCGGGGAGCTGTTTTTT.

Of note for this clone: One end of the junction varies from germline; a read error may be responsible. V usage is TRBV7-7 and J usage is TRBJ2-3; 9 bases line up with TRBD1. There are 15 residues in the CDR3. Germline assignment: CDR1 SSHAT and CDR2 FNYEAQ (reference sequence). The CDR3 loop is CASSLGTGHTDTQYF. DNA of the CDR3: TGTGCTAGCAGCTTGGGGACAGGGCACACAGATACGCAGTATTTT.

The chain combines TRBV11-1 with TRBJ2-6, with 10 bases fitting TRBD1. Germline loops: CDR1 SGHAT, CDR2 FQDESV (reference sequence). The CDR3 consists of 17 residues. The V gene end was trimmed by 3 bases and the J gene end by 0 bases; junction bases not matched to a gene: 2. The DNA for the CDR3 is TGTGCCAGCAGCTTCTGGGACAGGGGCTCTGGGGCCAACGTCCTGACTTTC. It encodes CASSFWDRGSGANVLTF.

V gene TRBV7-9 combines with J gene TRBJ2-1, with D maybe TRBD2 (6 bases). Looked up from germline, CDR1 is SEHNR and CDR2 is FQNEAQ (reference sequence). Trimming pared 5 bases from V and 7 bases from J, leaving 9 bases between. CDR3 length equals 12 residues. CDR3 in DNA: TGTGCCAGCAGCCCGGGGGTGAATGAGCAGTTCTTC. It translates to CASSPGVNEQFF.